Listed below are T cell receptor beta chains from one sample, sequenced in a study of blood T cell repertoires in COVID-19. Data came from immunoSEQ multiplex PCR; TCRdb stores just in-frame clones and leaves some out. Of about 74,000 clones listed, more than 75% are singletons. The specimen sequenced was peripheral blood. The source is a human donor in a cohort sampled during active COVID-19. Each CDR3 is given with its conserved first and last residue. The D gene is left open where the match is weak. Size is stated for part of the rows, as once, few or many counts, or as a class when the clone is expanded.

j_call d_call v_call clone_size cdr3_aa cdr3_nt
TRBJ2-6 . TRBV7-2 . CASSLELMGGGANVLTF TGTGCCAGCAGCTTAGAATTGATGGGAGGTGGGGCCAACGTCCTGACTTTC
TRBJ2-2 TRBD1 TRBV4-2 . CASSQGGRGRNTGELFF TGTGCCAGCAGCCAAGGGGGCAGGGGGCGGAACACCGGGGAGCTGTTTTTT
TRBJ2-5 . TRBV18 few CASSPAPPARQETQYF TGTGCCAGCTCACCAGCCCCGCCGGCCAGGCAAGAGACCCAGTACTTC
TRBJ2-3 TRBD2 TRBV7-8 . CASSFAIAGGTDTQYF TGTGCCAGCAGCTTCGCTATAGCGGGAGGGACAGATACGCAGTATTTT
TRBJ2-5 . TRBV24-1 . CATSDLEFGGRETQYF TGTGCCACCAGTGATTTGGAATTCGGGGGGCGAGAGACCCAGTACTTC
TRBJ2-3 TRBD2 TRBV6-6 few CASSPVAGSTDTQYF TGTGCCAGCAGCCCGGTAGCGGGGAGCACAGATACGCAGTATTTT
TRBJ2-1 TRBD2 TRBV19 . CASRGLAGYNEQFF TGTGCCAGTAGGGGACTAGCGGGGTACAATGAGCAGTTCTTC
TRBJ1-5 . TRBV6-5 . CASRDRGAHQPQHF TGTGCCAGCAGGGACCGGGGGGCCCATCAGCCCCAGCATTTT
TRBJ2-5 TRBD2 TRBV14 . CASSQETSGRLETQYF TGTGCCAGCAGCCAAGAAACTAGCGGGAGACTAGAGACCCAGTACTTC
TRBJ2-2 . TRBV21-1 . CASSTTGTHGGELFF TGTGCCAGCAGCACGACAGGGACCCACGGCGGGGAGCTGTTTTTT
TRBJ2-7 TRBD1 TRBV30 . CAWRGTGLYEQYF TGTGCCTGGAGAGGGACAGGACTATACGAGCAGTACTTC
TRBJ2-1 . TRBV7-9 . CASSLAHQYNEQFF TGTGCCAGCAGCTTAGCGCACCAGTACAATGAGCAGTTCTTC
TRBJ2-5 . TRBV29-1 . CSVPRGGETQYF TGCAGCGTTCCCAGGGGTGGGGAGACCCAGTACTTC
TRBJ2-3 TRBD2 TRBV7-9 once CASSPPGGRAGDTQYF TGTGCCAGCAGCCCCCCAGGCGGGAGGGCCGGAGATACGCAGTATTTT
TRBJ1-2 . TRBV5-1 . CASSSLEGDGYTF TGCGCCAGCAGCTCCCTAGAGGGTGATGGCTACACCTTC
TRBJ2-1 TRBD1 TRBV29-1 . CSVGPGQASYNEQFF TGCAGCGTTGGTCCGGGACAGGCCTCCTACAATGAGCAGTTCTTC
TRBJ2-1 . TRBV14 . CASSHSVNEQFF TGTGCCAGCAGCCATAGCGTGAATGAGCAGTTCTTC
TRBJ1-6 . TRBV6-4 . CASRDSPDSPLHF TGTGCCAGCAGGGACAGTCCGGATTCACCCCTCCACTTT
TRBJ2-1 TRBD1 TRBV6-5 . CATKTGGYYNEQFF TGTGCCACCAAGACAGGGGGCTACTACAATGAGCAGTTCTTC
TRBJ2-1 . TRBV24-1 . CATSAESDEQFF TGTGCCACCAGTGCGGAGAGTGATGAGCAGTTCTTC
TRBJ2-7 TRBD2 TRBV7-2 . CASSLAGGRAGYEQYF TGTGCCAGCAGCTTAGCCGGCGGGAGGGCCGGGTACGAGCAGTACTTC
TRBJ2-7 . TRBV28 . CASSSVSTGTPYEQYF TGTGCCAGCAGTTCTGTATCGACAGGCACACCCTACGAGCAGTACTTC
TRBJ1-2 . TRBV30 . CAWSQTNYGYTF TGTGCCTGGAGTCAAACTAACTATGGCTACACCTTC
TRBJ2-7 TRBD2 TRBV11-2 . CASSFAGTTSYEQYF TGTGCCAGCAGCTTCGCCGGGACTACCTCCTACGAGCAGTACTTC
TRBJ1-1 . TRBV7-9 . CASSFSAEAFF TGTGCCAGCAGCTTCTCCGCTGAAGCTTTCTTT